This note documents a single T cell receptor (beta chain) sequence. This specimen belongs to a study of T cell changes during pregnancy in multiple sclerosis. Data came from immunoSEQ multiplex PCR; TCRdb stores just in-frame clones and leaves some out. Altogether more than 40,000 clones are present, around nine tenths being singletons, with the ten largest covering around 7%. Trimming removed 4 bases from V and 3 bases from J, with 10 bases in between. Germline CDR1 is SGHTA and CDR2 is FQGNSA. The CDR3 is 13 residues long. The chain uses TRBV7-2 and TRBJ2-7, with D perhaps TRBD2 (5 bases). This sample comprised CD8+ T cells from peripheral blood mononuclear cells, obtained in the third trimester of pregnancy. This TCR was sampled from a female donor with multiple sclerosis, enrolled in a pregnancy study. CDR3 sequence reads: CASSYWGDYEQYF. The CDR3 coding sequence is TGTGCCAGCAGCTACTGGGGAGACTACGAGCAGTACTTC.